Described below is a single TCR beta chain sequence and its context. The data derive from a study of blood T cell repertoires in COVID-19. The germline V gene has CDR1 MRHNA and CDR2 SNTAGT. The CDR3 length is 13 residues. The V segment lost 1 base and the J segment 7 bases; nucleotides outside the gene matches: 2. Sequencing was performed with immunoSEQ multiplex PCR; in TCRdb, only in-frame clones are kept and a portion is missing. The profile covers around 150,000 clones, with 75% to 90% appearing a single time and roughly 2.5% taken by the ten largest. The sequenced material came from peripheral blood. The chain links TRBV6-4 to TRBJ2-3, with 7 bases identical to TRBD2. This sequence was found in a man over 45 with active COVID-19. The CDR3 loop is CASSDLGTNTQYF. DNA of the CDR3: TGTGCCAGCAGTGACTTAGGGACTAATACGCAGTATTTT.